The 19 T cell receptor beta chains reported below all come from one sample, sequenced in a study of blood T cell repertoires in COVID-19. Repertoires were generated with immunoSEQ multiplex PCR, while TCRdb's copy carries only in-frame clones and drops some. Of 200,000 to 250,000 clones detected, roughly 84% appear once; the ten largest clones hold over 0.95%. The sample taken for sequencing was peripheral blood. All receptors come from a man in his forties or fifties with acute or convalescent COVID-19.

Written as DNA, the CDR3 is TGTGCCAGCAGTTTGGGGGGGAACTATGGCTACACCTTC. Protein product: CASSLGGNYGYTF. The chain couples TRBV6-6 to TRBJ1-2, with D perhaps matching TRBD1 (5 bases). In germline, CDR1 is MNHNY, CDR2 SVGAGI (reference sequence). The CDR3 spans 13 residues. V lost 4 bases and J 2 bases, leaving 8 bases between the germline ends.

This chain links TRBV27 with TRBJ2-7, with 7 bases identical to TRBD1. Trimming cost V 6 bases and J 3 bases; bases outside gene matches: 5. The CDR3 spans 13 residues. Germline V gives CDR1 MNHEY, CDR2 SMNVEV (reference sequence). For the CDR3, the DNA is TGTGCCAGCAGGCGGACAGGAGTCTACGAGCAGTACTTC. The encoded protein is CASRRTGVYEQYF.

The V and J genes are TRBV30 and TRBJ1-4; D is possibly TRBD1 (6 bases). Trimming removed 0 bases at V and 5 bases at J, with 10 bases between. This CDR3 is 14 amino acids long. CDR1 GTSNPN and CDR2 SVGIG come from the germline V gene (reference sequence). CDR3 region: CAWSVGDKNEKLFF. In DNA, the CDR3 is TGTGCCTGGAGTGTGGGGGACAAAAATGAAAAACTGTTTTTT.

The rearrangement links TRBV19 to TRBJ1-3, with D possibly matching TRBD1 (5 bases). Germline V gene lookup returns CDR1 LNHDA and CDR2 SQIVND (reference sequence). The CDR3 consists of 15 residues. Trimming removed 6 bases at V and 7 bases at J, with 19 bases between. The CDR3 region is CASRNQGLAGNTIYF. CDR3 DNA: TGTGCCAGTAGGAACCAGGGTTTGGCCGGGAACACCATATATTTT. The full variable domain, in which reference TRBV19 and TRBJ1-3 provide the parts outside the CDR3, is DGGITQSPKYLFRKEGQNVTLSCEQNLNHDAMYWYRQDPGQGLRLIYYSQIVNDFQKGDIAEGYSVSREKKESFPLTVTSAQKNPTAFYLCASRNQGLAGNTIYFGEGSWLTVV.

The chain recombines TRBV29-1 with TRBJ1-1; tentatively, D is TRBD1 (6 bases). The CDR3 runs to 11 residues. Trimming cost V 5 bases and J 4 bases, with 8 bases left between them. The V gene's germline CDR1 is SQVTM and CDR2 ANQGSEA. CDR3 amino acids: CSVRGATEAFF. The CDR3 DNA is TGCAGCGTTCGGGGGGCCACTGAAGCTTTCTTT.

This clone was seen once. The rearrangement uses TRBV6-1 and TRBJ2-7, with D maybe TRBD1 (6 bases). The V end was cut by 2 bases, the J end by 4 bases, with 15 bases between. Germline CDR1 reads MNHNS; CDR2 reads SASEGT. The length of the CDR3 is 15 residues. CDR3: CASSESGEKGYEQYF. In DNA form, the CDR3 reads TGTGCCAGCAGTGAATCAGGGGAGAAGGGTTACGAGCAGTACTTC.

This clone was observed a single time. The chain joins TRBV19 to TRBJ2-7; 8 bases align to TRBD2. V shed 8 bases and J 0 bases; nucleotides not matched to a gene: 6. CDR3 length: 14 amino acids. Germline lookup yields CDR1 LNHDA and CDR2 SQIVND (reference sequence). The CDR3 loop reads CASSELAVSYEQYF. In DNA form, the CDR3 reads TGTGCCAGTTCCGAACTAGCGGTCTCCTACGAGCAGTACTTC.

This chain uses TRBV6-6 with TRBJ1-2; D gene unclear. The CDR3 covers 13 residues. From germline, CDR1 is MNHNY and CDR2 SVGAGI (reference sequence). Trimming cost V 7 bases and J 6 bases, with 15 bases left between them. CDR3 in amino acids: CASTVNAIDGYTF. CDR3 sequence (DNA): TGTGCCAGCACGGTCAACGCTATCGATGGCTACACCTTC.

This chain joins TRBV7-2 and TRBJ1-2; weak D call: TRBD1 (5 bases). CDR3 length equals 15 residues. Between the trimmed V and J ends, which lost 4 bases and 4 bases, there was a span of 16 bases. CDR1 is SGHTA, CDR2 FQGNSA, per germline. This CDR3 reads CASSWAGGLGYGYTF. CDR3 nucleotide sequence: TGTGCCAGCAGCTGGGCCGGGGGACTTGGCTATGGCTACACCTTC.

The DNA of the CDR3 is TGTGCCATCCGACAGGGGAACTATGGCTACACCTTC. Amino acids: CAIRQGNYGYTF. The chain joins TRBV19 to TRBJ1-2, with 8 bases aligning to TRBD1. The CDR3 runs to 12 residues. V lost 10 bases, J lost 2 bases, and 3 bases stayed unmatched. Germline values: CDR1 LNHDA, CDR2 SQIVND (reference sequence).

The CDR3 sequence: CASCTTGEYSNQPQHF. The CDR3 DNA sequence: TGTGCCAGCTGTACGACAGGAGAATATAGCAATCAGCCCCAGCATTTT. This chain links TRBV2 with TRBJ1-5, with a weak D call TRBD1 (6 bases). V lost 8 bases and J 0 bases, leaving 17 bases between the germline ends. Per the germline V gene, CDR1 is SNHLY and CDR2 is FYNNEI. The CDR3 is 16 residues long.

This rearrangement joins TRBV5-1 to TRBJ1-4; TRBD1 might be the D (5 bases). This CDR3 region has 16 residues. The V and J ends lost 4 bases and 0 bases respectively, with 13 bases between them. Germline V gene data show CDR1 as SGHRS and CDR2 as YFSETQ. The chain's CDR3 is CASSRGLPSTNEKLFF. The CDR3 region has the DNA TGCGCCAGCAGCCGGGGACTGCCGTCAACTAATGAAAAACTGTTTTTT. Supplemented by reference TRBV5-1 and TRBJ1-4, the full variable domain reads KAGVTQTPRYLIKTRGQQVTLSCSPISGHRSVSWYQQTPGQGLQFLFEYFSETQRNKGNFPGRFSGRQFSNSRSEMNVSTLELGDSALYLCASSRGLPSTNEKLFFGSGTQLSVL.

The J gene is TRBJ1-5, the V gene TRBV3-1 (or the pseudogene TRBV3-2); TRBD1 is a possible D gene (5 bases). Germline assignment: CDR1 LGHDT and CDR2 YNNKEL (reference sequence). Trimming left V 1 base short and J 7 bases short, with 11 bases between. CDR3 length: 14 residues. The CDR3 spells CASSQGAGKQPQHF. The CDR3 DNA reads as TGTGCCAGCAGCCAAGGGGCAGGGAAACAGCCCCAGCATTTT.

This clone was detected only once. V gene TRBV9 combines with J gene TRBJ2-3; 11 bases line up with TRBD2. The ends lost 3 bases at V and 0 bases at J; junction bases unmatched: 0. Germline V gives CDR1 SGDLS, CDR2 YYNGEE. The CDR3 contains 15 residues. CDR3 amino acids: CASSASGGSTDTQYF. Written as DNA, the CDR3 is TGTGCCAGCAGCGCTAGCGGGGGGAGCACAGATACGCAGTATTTT. Together with reference TRBV9 and TRBJ2-3, the CDR3 gives the full variable domain: DSGVTQTPKHLITATGQRVTLRCSPRSGDLSVYWYQQSLDQGLQFLIQYYNGEERAKGNILERFSAQQFPDLHSELNLSSLELGDSALYFCASSASGGSTDTQYFGPGTRLTVL.

This clone was recorded once. This sequence joins TRBV5-1 and TRBJ2-5, with TRBD2 identical over 13 bases. Trimming at V came to 4 bases and at J to 5 bases, leaving 8 bases not matched to a gene. In germline, CDR1 is SGHRS, CDR2 YFSETQ. This CDR3 spans 16 amino acids. CDR3 protein: CASSTTSGGAGETQYF. The CDR3 nucleotides are TGCGCCAGCAGCACCACTAGCGGGGGGGCCGGGGAGACCCAGTACTTC.

The chain recombines TRBV7-2 with TRBJ1-3; TRBD1 aligns across 7 bases. V gave up 0 bases and J gave up 2 bases; unmatched junction bases: 4. The CDR3 runs to 16 residues. In germline, CDR1 is SGHTA, CDR2 FQGNSA. CDR3 amino acids: CASSLAQGGAGNTIYF. The CDR3 region has the DNA TGTGCCAGCAGCTTAGCGCAAGGGGGCGCTGGAAACACCATATATTTT. Full variable domain (outside the CDR3, taken from reference TRBV7-2 and TRBJ1-3): GAGVSQSPSNKVTEKGKDVELRCDPISGHTALYWYRQSLGQGLEFLIYFQGNSAPDKSGLPSDRFSAERTGGSVSTLTIQRTQQEDSAVYLCASSLAQGGAGNTIYFGEGSWLTVV.

The chain uses TRBV2 and TRBJ1-1; 8 positions match TRBD1. CDR1 is SNHLY, CDR2 FYNNEI, per germline. The CDR3 is made up of 17 amino acids. V shed 5 bases and J 0 bases; nucleotides not matched to a gene: 11. In DNA form, the CDR3 reads TGTGCCAGCAGTAATACGAACGACAGGGGTTTGAACACTGAAGCTTTCTTT. It codes for CASSNTNDRGLNTEAFF.

The V call is TRBV18, the J call TRBJ1-2, with 9 bases lining up with TRBD1. This CDR3 contains 16 residues. Looked up from germline, CDR1 is KGHSH and CDR2 is LQKENI. V was clipped by 5 bases and J by 1 base; unmatched bases: 8. The CDR3 DNA reads as TGTGCCAGCTCATCCTCGGAGGGACAGGGTAACTATGGCTACACCTTC. Translated: CASSSSEGQGNYGYTF. Variable domain in full (rest from reference TRBV18 and TRBJ1-2): NAGVMQNPRHLVRRRGQEARLRCSPMKGHSHVYWYRQLPEEGLKFMVYLQKENIIDESGMPKERFSAEFPKEGPSILRIQQVVRGDSAAYFCASSSSEGQGNYGYTFGSGTRLTVV.

This chain connects TRBV9 to TRBJ1-5; no definite D call. Germline-derived CDR1 and CDR2 are SGDLS and YYNGEE. The CDR3 is 14 residues long. V lost 3 bases, J lost 1 base, and 8 bases lay in between. This CDR3 reads CASSGYGSNQPQHF. The CDR3 DNA is TGTGCCAGCAGCGGCTACGGGAGCAATCAGCCCCAGCATTTT.